This T cell receptor (beta chain) was documented in a study of blood T cell repertoires in COVID-19. Across the whole study: Acute and convalescent COVID-19 samples came from the United States, Italy and Spain. T cells, B-cell-depleted T cells, or PBMCs provided the cDNA or gDNA that served as material.

The cohort comprised adults aged about 18 to 100 years residing in approximately 25 US areas. Germline lookup yields CDR1 SGHTA and CDR2 FQGNSA. V shed 0 bases and J shed 7 bases, with 9 bases lying between them. The length of the CDR3 is 13 residues. In the authors' methods: Reference gene primer amplification in the assay estimated nucleated cell counts. Some clones are missing from TCRdb's copy, which holds only in-frame ones; the method was immunoSEQ multiplex PCR. V and J calls and clone size follow that table, whereas D and trimming were derived from the DNA. The sample has nearly 250,000 clones; about 82% are singletons.

This receptor was identified in a woman between 50 and 59 years old who had recovered from COVID-19. Input material: PBMCs or T cells enriched from blood (not recorded which). The genes are TRBV7-2 and TRBJ1-2; no clear D. The CDR3 here is CASSLAPGVGYTF. The CDR3 DNA reads as TGTGCCAGCAGCTTAGCGCCGGGAGTTGGCTACACCTTC.